The sequence of this TCR beta chain was determined in a study of blood T cells in healthy people across ages (dated by TCRdb to the mid-2010s). The study in broad terms: In model experiments, roughly one uniquely barcoded TCR beta cDNA molecule per two T cells was captured by template switching. The study measured age-related changes in TCR beta repertoire diversity using deep sequencing normalized with unique cDNA molecular identifiers. The donors were split into four age groups: young (average about 16 years), middle-aged (more than 35), aged (over 55) and long-lived (approximately 89). To avoid experimental bias, donors of different ages were randomly spread across the sequencing lanes. For two donors (one aged 18 to 29 and one aged 80 or older), the study analyzed two additional independent replicas of 1 million unique cDNA reads from the same blood draw. The full study reports these points: Bulk unsorted PBMC profiling prevented conclusive comparison of naive and antigen-experienced compartments. Because the CMV infection status of the donors was unknown, age-related changes in expanded clonotypes may potentially have been confounded. Observed TCR beta diversity per million T cells fell roughly linearly with age, and a significant reduction was already apparent by age around 40. Compared with the aged group, the long-lived group had more naive CD4+ T cells, fewer expanded clones and increased TCR diversity, a pattern suggesting age selection. A strong correlation was found between observed TCR beta diversity and the percentage of naive T cells measured by flow cytometry. Estimates of total diversity based on one million sequenced T cells were considered lower bounds and underestimates.

Library method: 5' RACE. Sequencing instrument: Illumina HiSeq 2500. A second PCR of roughly 7 to 12 cycles was run with a J-beta primer mix and a sample-barcoded 5' primer. A unique molecular identifier was introduced onto each TCR beta cDNA molecule by a template-switch 5' adaptor carrying 12 random nucleotides. Each sample yielded at least 3 million CDR3-containing paired-end reads. All of the RNA was converted into first-strand cDNA using the Mint cDNA synthesis kit, with a TRBC-specific oligonucleotide serving as the primer. Following uracil-DNA glycosylase treatment, a first 18-cycle PCR with universal primers M1SS and BC2_uni_R was performed on all cDNA. Concerning the study's data processing: Normalization of each sample was performed by random selection of 1 million high-quality reads, each carrying a distinct molecular identifier. Instead of being binned into consensus sequences, reads that shared molecular identifiers were thrown out. CDR3 identification, clonotype clustering and error correction used MiTCR with a Q25 quality threshold and the strictest error-elimination algorithm. Lower-bound total TCR beta diversity was estimated with a nonparametric unseen species model using Euler transformation. TCRdb reanalyzed the raw reads on its own, using fastp at Q25 for trimming and MiXCR for clone calling, and kept in-frame beta chains. Each CDR3 protein gets just one entry, which takes the most common genes and DNA from the rows behind it. None of the V and J calls come from the authors' own analysis; TCRdb made them. In all, the sample holds fewer than 800,000 distinct CDR3 sequences, and approximately 21% of those were seen once. The ten most abundant clones make up roughly 3.6% of the sample.

The sample holds a few counts of this clonotype. This receptor's antigen is unknown. It has no much larger one-base neighbor in the sample; base qualities were not kept. V is pruned by 6 bases and J by 10 bases, leaving 16 bases of the junction without a gene match. The CDR3 numbers 15 residues from cysteine through phenylalanine. CDR3 DNA is the only sequence kept; it has 45 bases, read in frame from the first base. Based on the germline V gene, the CDR1 and CDR2 sequences are SQVTM and ANQGSEA. The 39 donors, aged roughly 6 to 95 years, were systemically healthy Caucasian individuals from Russia. Each donor gave roughly 9 milliliters of peripheral blood, drawn into EDTA-treated Vacutainer tubes. PBMCs were isolated by Ficoll-Paque density-gradient centrifugation, with at least 6 million obtained per sample. Total RNA was extracted from PBMCs with Trizol reagent, with at least 6 micrograms obtained per sample. For every donor, an aliquot of PBMCs went through flow cytometry to measure the percentages of naive CD45RAhigh/CD27high T cells.

Sequencing was done on a sample of blood. This receptor was identified in a man between 65 and 85 years old in good health. The chain is made from TRBV29-1 and TRBJ2-4; TRBD1 lines up with 9 middle nucleotides. The nucleotide sequence reads as follows: TGCAGCGTCCTCACAGGGGGCACATCCGAAGGGATTCAGTACTTC. The resulting protein is CSVLTGGTSEGIQYF.